These 22 T cell receptor beta chains originate from one sample sequenced in a study of blood T cell repertoires in COVID-19. Only in-frame clones appear in the TCRdb table, and some are missing; sequencing was by immunoSEQ multiplex PCR. Of over 100,000 clones in the sample, approximately 89% are singletons; the top ten hold approximately 4.7%. Material for sequencing was peripheral blood. These receptors were collected from a man in his forties or fifties with acute or convalescent COVID-19.

The rearrangement uses TRBV25-1 and TRBJ1-1; D unclear. The V end lost 0 bases, the J end lost 6 bases, and 14 bases lay between the germline ends. CDR1 and CDR2 (germline): MGHDK, SYGVNS. The CDR3 runs to 15 residues. Here the CDR3 DNA reads TGTGCCAGCAGTGAATACGATAGCTCGTCCCCTGAAGCTTTCTTT. Protein sequence: CASSEYDSSSPEAFF.

The chain is built from TRBV5-4 and TRBJ2-1; the D gene is possibly TRBD1 (6 bases). CDR3 length equals 17 residues. The V end was cut by 1 base, the J end by 0 bases, with 14 bases between. Germline V CDR1 and CDR2: SGHNT, YYREEE (reference sequence). CDR3: CASSLQGDRYSYNEQFF. CDR3 DNA sequence: TGTGCCAGCAGCTTGCAAGGAGACAGGTACTCCTACAATGAGCAGTTCTTC.

CDR3 bases: TGTGCCAGCAGCTTGGAGGAGGGGGCCGGGTACGAGCAGTACTTC. Encoded protein: CASSLEEGAGYEQYF. J is TRBJ2-7 and V is TRBV5-6; TRBD1 is a possible D gene (7 bases). The length of the CDR3 is 15 residues. Deletions cut 0 bases from V and 4 bases from J, with 14 bases between. The germline gives CDR1 SGHDT, CDR2 YYEEEE.

This chain links TRBV5-5 with TRBJ2-2, with D possibly TRBD1 on 5 matching bases. Trimming cost V 2 bases and J 6 bases, with 11 bases left between them. The length of the CDR3 is 14 residues. Germline V gene sequence: CDR1 SGHKS, CDR2 YYEKEE (reference sequence). Here the CDR3 DNA reads TGTGCCAGCAGCTTTAGTGGGGCCGCCGGGGAGCTGTTTTTT. Translation gives CASSFSGAAGELFF.

The chain carries TRBV5-6 and TRBJ1-1, with 7 bases matching TRBD1. CDR3 size: 18 residues. Germline CDR1 reads SGHDT; CDR2 reads YYEEEE. The junction had 18 bases not matched to a gene; V was cut back by 3 bases and J by 4 bases. The CDR3 DNA is TGTGCCAGCAGCTCAAGCGGACGAGGGGGCAATTGGGGCACTGAAGCTTTCTTT. This gives the protein CASSSSGRGGNWGTEAFF.

Only a few counts were recorded for this clone. The V and J genes are TRBV10-3 and TRBJ1-6, with a weak D call TRBD1 (6 bases). Germline V lookup: CDR1 ENHRY, CDR2 SYGVKD. CDR3 length: 15 residues. Trimming took 0 bases from V and 9 from J, leaving 12 bases between them. CDR3 bases: TGTGCCATCAGTGAGTCGTCGGGGGGCAGTTCACCCCTCCACTTT. It translates to CAISESSGGSSPLHF.

The chain recombines TRBV30 with TRBJ2-5, with a possible D match to TRBD1 (5 bases). Trimming left V 7 bases short and J 2 bases short, with 14 bases between. This CDR3 spans 13 amino acids. Germline V gives CDR1 GTSNPN, CDR2 SVGIG (reference sequence). The CDR3 DNA is TGTGCCTCTGACAGCCCCTTTCAAGAGACCCAGTACTTC. This codes for CASDSPFQETQYF. The complete variable domain, with remaining parts taken from reference TRBV30 and TRBJ2-5, reads SQTIHQWPATLVQPVGSPLSLECTVEGTSNPNLYWYRQAAGRGLQLLFYSVGIGQISSEVPQNLSASRPQDRQFILSSKKLLLSDSGFYLCASDSPFQETQYFGPGTRLLVL.

J is TRBJ1-2 and V is TRBV25-1; D is ambiguous. The CDR3 sequence is 15 residues long. Trimming left V 2 bases short and J 3 bases short, with 13 bases between. Per germline, CDR1 MGHDK and CDR2 SYGVNS. CDR3 DNA sequence: TGTGCCAGCAGTGAAAGTTACTCTCCCCACTATGGCTACACCTTC. Its translation: CASSESYSPHYGYTF.

The V gene is TRBV9, the J gene TRBJ2-3; 14 positions match TRBD2. This CDR3 has 20 amino acids. The V gene's germline CDR1 is SGDLS and CDR2 YYNGEE. V gave up 0 bases and J gave up 3 bases; unmatched junction bases: 12. CDR3 loop: CASSVDPPTRTSGGTDTQYF. DNA for the CDR3: TGTGCCAGCAGCGTAGACCCCCCGACTCGGACTAGCGGGGGGACAGATACGCAGTATTTT.

This clone showed up just a few times. The V and J genes are TRBV18 and TRBJ1-1; a weak D match, TRBD1 (5 bases). The length of the CDR3 is 12 residues. V lost 2 bases to trimming and J lost 11 bases, with 12 bases between them. Germline-derived CDR1 and CDR2 are KGHSH and LQKENI. This CDR3 reads CASSPGEGRAFF. In DNA, the CDR3 is TGTGCCAGCTCACCAGGAGAGGGGAGGGCTTTCTTT.

The chain combines TRBV28 with TRBJ1-2, with 9 bases aligning to TRBD1. The junction had 5 bases not matched to a gene; V was cut back by 6 bases and J by 0 bases. Germline lookup yields CDR1 MDHEN and CDR2 SYDVKM. The CDR3 runs 15 residues. CDR3 amino acids: CASSNTGGANYGYTF. The CDR3 DNA is TGTGCCAGCAGCAACACAGGGGGCGCTAACTATGGCTACACCTTC.

The chain joins TRBV11-1 to TRBJ2-5, with 7 bases identical to TRBD1. With V trimmed by 2 bases and J by 3 bases, 3 bases remained unmatched. Germline loops: CDR1 SGHAT, CDR2 FQDESV (reference sequence). The CDR3 totals 14 residues. CDR3 region: CASSLLGTEETQYF. The CDR3 DNA sequence: TGTGCCAGCAGCTTACTCGGGACAGAAGAGACCCAGTACTTC.

This clone was picked up one time. This chain joins TRBV7-2 and TRBJ1-2; possible D gene TRBD1, 5 bases. Germline V gene lookup returns CDR1 SGHTA and CDR2 FQGNSA. The V gene lost 7 bases and the J gene lost 3 bases, with 15 bases spanning the gap. This CDR3 spans 14 amino acids. The CDR3 DNA is TGTGCCAGCACCCCCGTAGGGGTAGACTATGGCTACACCTTC. This encodes CASTPVGVDYGYTF.

The V gene is TRBV7-6, the J gene TRBJ2-1; weak D call: TRBD2 (5 bases). The CDR3 is made up of 12 amino acids. Per germline, CDR1 SGHVS and CDR2 FNYEAQ. V was trimmed by 3 bases and J by 10 bases, leaving 10 bases between them. The CDR3 loop reads CASSFLRGEQFF. CDR3 DNA sequence: TGTGCCAGCAGCTTTTTACGGGGAGAGCAGTTCTTC.

The chain joins TRBV6-6 to TRBJ1-4, with D perhaps TRBD1 (5 bases). Germline V CDR1 and CDR2: MNHNY, SVGAGI (reference sequence). The CDR3 spans 15 residues. The V end was cut by 6 bases, the J end by 5 bases, with 16 bases between. The CDR3, as DNA: TGTGCCAGCAGGGGGTCCAGGGTCGGAAATGAAAAACTGTTTTTT. It codes for CASRGSRVGNEKLFF.

This clone was picked up a small number of times. The CDR3 nucleotides are TGTGCCAGCAGCGTGAATAGCGGGGCCAACTACGAGCAGTACTTC. It codes for CASSVNSGANYEQYF. The chain carries TRBV9 and TRBJ2-7; TRBD2 matches 8 bases. CDR1 SGDLS and CDR2 YYNGEE come from the germline V gene. The CDR3 loop spans 15 amino acids. V trimming: 2 bases; J trimming: 3 bases; junction bases outside the gene matches: 7.

Remarks on this clone: Other nucleotide sequences in the sample specify the same CDR3. V and J are TRBV5-4 and TRBJ1-1; D perhaps matches TRBD1 (6 bases). V lost 4 bases, J lost 0 bases, and 10 bases lay in between. From germline, CDR1 is SGHNT and CDR2 YYREEE (reference sequence). The CDR3 is 14 residues long. Written as DNA, the CDR3 is TGTGCCAGCAGCGTTACAGGGATGAACACTGAAGCTTTCTTT. Its protein is CASSVTGMNTEAFF.

The J gene is TRBJ1-6, the V gene TRBV30, with D unclear. The germline CDR1 and CDR2 sequences are GTSNPN and SVGIG (reference sequence). The CDR3 totals 15 residues. V lost 0 bases and J 10 bases, leaving 16 bases between the germline ends. The CDR3 loop reads CAWSVAGHGDSPLHF. CDR3 nucleotide sequence: TGTGCCTGGAGTGTGGCGGGCCATGGAGACTCACCCCTCCACTTT.

The chain uses TRBV7-2 and TRBJ2-2, with 10 positions matching TRBD2. J lost 7 bases, V lost 1 base, and 9 bases had no gene match. Per the germline V gene, CDR1 is SGHTA and CDR2 is FQGNSA. The CDR3 has 17 amino acids. The CDR3 here is CASSLVLAGVGVGELFF. CDR3 nucleotides: TGTGCCAGCAGCTTAGTTCTAGCGGGAGTAGGGGTCGGGGAGCTGTTTTTT.

In its sample, this clone was seen a few times. This chain connects TRBV4-2 to TRBJ1-1; weak D call: TRBD1 (6 bases). The length of the CDR3 is 17 residues. Germline CDR1 reads LGHNA; CDR2 reads YNFKEQ. Trimming cost V 2 bases and J 0 bases, with 16 bases left between them. In DNA, the CDR3 is TGTGCCAGCAGCCAACGTTGGGCAGGGGCGATGAACACTGAAGCTTTCTTT. It specifies CASSQRWAGAMNTEAFF.

This clone was seen just once. Its ends do not fully match the called genes, so a read error is possible. The rearrangement uses TRBV7-7 and TRBJ2-5; no firm D call. The germline V gene has CDR1 SSHAT and CDR2 FNYEAQ (reference sequence). The CDR3 consists of 12 residues. For the CDR3, the DNA is TGTGCTAGCAGTCCTCTAGAAGAGACCCAGTACTTC. It is translated as CASSPLEETQYF.

The CDR3 sequence: CASSLRTSGGNSEQFF. The CDR3 coding sequence is TGTGCCAGCAGCCTGAGAACTAGCGGGGGTAACAGTGAGCAGTTCTTC. V and J are TRBV7-2 and TRBJ2-1; 11 bases are a match to TRBD2. CDR1 and CDR2 (germline): SGHTA, FQGNSA. The trim removed 5 bases at V and 9 bases at J, leaving 12 bases unmatched. This CDR3 comprises 16 residues.